The TCR beta chain under discussion was sequenced for a study of blood T cell repertoires in COVID-19. Germline CDR1 and CDR2: MDHEN and SYDVKM. This CDR3 has 17 amino acids. V trimming: 7 bases; J trimming: 2 bases; junction bases outside the gene matches: 11. Assay used: immunoSEQ multiplex PCR; TCRdb lists only in-frame clones, some missing. Here the sample spans about 180,000 clones, 86% being singletons. Sequencing was carried out using PBMCs or T cells enriched from blood (not recorded which). V usage is TRBV28 and J usage is TRBJ1-2; TRBD1 matches 12 bases. The TCR was taken from a woman in her twenties or thirties who had recovered from COVID-19. The CDR3 loop is CASKDTGQGARNYGYTF. CDR3 bases: TGTGCCAGCAAAGATACGGGACAGGGGGCGCGGAACTATGGCTACACCTTC.